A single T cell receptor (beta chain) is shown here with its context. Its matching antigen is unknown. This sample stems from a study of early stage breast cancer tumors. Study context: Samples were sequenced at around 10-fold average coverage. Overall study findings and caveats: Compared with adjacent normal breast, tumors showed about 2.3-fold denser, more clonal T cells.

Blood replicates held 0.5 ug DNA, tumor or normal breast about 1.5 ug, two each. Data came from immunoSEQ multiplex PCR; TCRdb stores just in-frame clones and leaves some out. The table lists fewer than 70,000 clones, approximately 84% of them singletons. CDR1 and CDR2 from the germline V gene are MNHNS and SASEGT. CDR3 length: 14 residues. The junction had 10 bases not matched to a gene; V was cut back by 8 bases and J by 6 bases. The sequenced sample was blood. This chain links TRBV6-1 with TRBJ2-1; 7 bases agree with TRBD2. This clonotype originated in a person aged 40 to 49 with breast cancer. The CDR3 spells CASYRTSYVNEQFF. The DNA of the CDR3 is TGTGCCAGCTACCGGACTAGTTATGTCAATGAGCAGTTCTTC.